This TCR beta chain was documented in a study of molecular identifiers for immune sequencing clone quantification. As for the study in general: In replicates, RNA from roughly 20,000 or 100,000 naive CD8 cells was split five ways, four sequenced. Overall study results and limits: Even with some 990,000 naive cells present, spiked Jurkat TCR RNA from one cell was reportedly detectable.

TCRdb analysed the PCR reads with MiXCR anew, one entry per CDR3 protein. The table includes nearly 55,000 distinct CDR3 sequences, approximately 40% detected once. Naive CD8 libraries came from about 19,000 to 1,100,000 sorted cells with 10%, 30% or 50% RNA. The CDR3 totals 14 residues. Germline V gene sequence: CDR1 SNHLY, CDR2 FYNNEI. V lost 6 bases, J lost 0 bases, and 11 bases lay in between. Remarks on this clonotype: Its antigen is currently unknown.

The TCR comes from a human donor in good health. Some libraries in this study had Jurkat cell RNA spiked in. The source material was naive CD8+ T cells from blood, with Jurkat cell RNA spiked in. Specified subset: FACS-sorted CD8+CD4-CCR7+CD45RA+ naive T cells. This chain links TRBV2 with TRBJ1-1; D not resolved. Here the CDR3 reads CASRWASLNTEAFF. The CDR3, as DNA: TGTGCCAGCAGATGGGCGTCCTTGAACACTGAAGCTTTCTTT.